The rows below give T cell receptor beta chains drawn from one sample of a study of blood T cell repertoires in COVID-19. Sequenced by immunoSEQ multiplex PCR; TCRdb stores in-frame clones only, minus some. The repertoire holds over 50,000 clones, with under 90% as singletons. The sample consisted of peripheral blood. Every receptor here comes from a man in his fifties with acute or convalescent COVID-19. Each CDR3 is given with its conserved first and last residue. The D gene is left open where the match is weak. Size tells how often a clone was seen (once, few, many) or the class of an expanded clone, and some rows leave it out.

TRBJ1-3 | NA | NA | TRBV7-3 | TGTGCCAGCAGCTTAAGCGCGGGTTCGGGAAACACCATATATTTT | CASSLSAGSGNTIYF
TRBJ1-2 | NA | TRBD1 | TRBV28 | TGTGCCAGCAGTTTAGGACAGGGACAGTTGGATGGCTACACCTTC | CASSLGQGQLDGYTF
TRBJ1-5 | once | NA | TRBV19 | TGTGCCAGTAATCAGGGGCAGCTCACAAATCAGCCCCAGCATTTT | CASNQGQLTNQPQHF
TRBJ2-7 | NA | TRBD1 | TRBV11-1 | TGTGCCAGCAGCTTAGGGGACAGGCGAACCTACGAGCAGTACTTC | CASSLGDRRTYEQYF
TRBJ1-1 | NA | NA | TRBV11-2 | TGTGCCAGCAGCCGTAGCGGGGACCGTGCTCAAGCTTTCTTT | CASSRSGDRAQAFF
TRBJ2-4 | once | NA | TRBV12-3/TRBV12-4 | TGTGCCAGCAGTCCCCCCAGTCGTATTCAGTACTTC | CASSPPSRIQYF
TRBJ2-1 | NA | NA | TRBV7-5 | TGTGCCAGAAGCTTAGCTAAAGGACTAGCGGGAGTAAGTGAGCAGTTCTTC | CARSLAKGLAGVSEQFF
TRBJ2-1 | NA | NA | TRBV3-1/TRBV3-2 | TGTGCCAGCAGCTTTCGCGGGGGCAGCTCCTACAATGAGCAGTTCTTC | CASSFRGGSSYNEQFF
TRBJ2-1 | NA | TRBD1 | TRBV5-8 | TGTGCCAGCAGGGACAGGGGTTGGCATGAGCAGTTCTTC | CASRDRGWHEQFF
TRBJ1-5 | NA | NA | TRBV28 | TGTGCCAGCAGAAGCGGGGATTTCGGTCAGCCCCAGCATTTT | CASRSGDFGQPQHF
TRBJ2-4 | NA | NA | TRBV5-1 | TGCGCCAGCAGCTTCGTGGGCGAAAACATTCAGTACTTC | CASSFVGENIQYF
TRBJ1-2 | once | NA | TRBV19 | TGTGCCAGTACCTCCTCCCCCTCGACAAACTACACCTTC | CASTSSPSTNYTF
TRBJ1-1 | few | NA | TRBV2 | TGTGCCAGCAAGGGGAACTTGAACACTGAAGCTTTCTTT | CASKGNLNTEAFF
TRBJ2-5 | NA | NA | TRBV7-8 | TGTGCCAGCAGCCTGACACTGGACCAAGAGACCCAGTACTTC | CASSLTLDQETQYF
TRBJ2-1 | once | TRBD2 | TRBV9 | TGTGCCAGCAGCGTAGGCAGGGGACTAGCGGGGGGCAATGAGCAGTTCTTC | CASSVGRGLAGGNEQFF
TRBJ2-7 | NA | TRBD1 | TRBV6-1 | TGTGCCAGCAGTGAAGGGTTCAGGACAGGGAACCACGAGCAGTACTTC | CASSEGFRTGNHEQYF
TRBJ1-2 | NA | TRBD1 | TRBV9 | TGTGCCAGCAGCGTCCGATACAGGGGGTCAGGCTATGGCTACACCTTC | CASSVRYRGSGYGYTF
TRBJ2-7 | NA | TRBD2 | TRBV6-4 | TGTGCCAGCAGTGACTCGTATCCTAGCGGGAACTCCTACGAGCAGTACTTC | CASSDSYPSGNSYEQYF
TRBJ1-5 | NA | TRBD1 | TRBV3-1/TRBV3-2 | TGTGCCAGCAGCTTCGGGACAGGGAACAATCAGCCCCAGCATTTT | CASSFGTGNNQPQHF
TRBJ1-6 | NA | NA | TRBV11-2 | TGTGCCAGCAGCTTAGGACAAGACTCACCCCTCCACTTT | CASSLGQDSPLHF
TRBJ1-6 | NA | NA | TRBV6-5 | TGTGCCAGCAGTCGGGACACCCATTTGGAGTCACCCCTCCACTTT | CASSRDTHLESPLHF
TRBJ2-2 | once | TRBD2 | TRBV3-1/TRBV3-2 | TGTGCCAGCGCCCCTCCTAGCGGGGCGAACACCGGGGAGCTGTTTTTT | CASAPPSGANTGELFF
TRBJ2-7 | NA | TRBD2 | TRBV5-4 | TGTGCCAGCAGCTTGGGTGTGACTAGCTATAACGAGCAGTACTTC | CASSLGVTSYNEQYF
TRBJ2-1 | few | TRBD2 | TRBV29-1 | TGCAGCGTTAGTAGGGAGGGCTCTGGGGTCAATGAGCAGTTCTTC | CSVSREGSGVNEQFF
TRBJ2-7 | NA | NA | TRBV7-2 | TGTGCCAGCAGCTTAGGGGGGGGGCTTTACCTCGAGCAGTACTTC | CASSLGGGLYLEQYF
TRBJ2-2 | NA | TRBD2 | TRBV6-4 | TGTGCCAGCAGTAGCGGGGGGGCCACCGGGGAGCTGTTTTTT | CASSSGGATGELFF
TRBJ1-2 | NA | NA | TRBV7-9 | TGTGCCAGCAGCTTACTCGCTAACTATGGCTACACCTTC | CASSLLANYGYTF
TRBJ2-2 | NA | NA | TRBV2 | TGTGCCAGCAGTGTGTACAGCCCGAACACCGGGGAGCTGTTTTTT | CASSVYSPNTGELFF
TRBJ2-7 | NA | NA | TRBV19 | TGTGCCAGTAGTAAATCCCTCAGGAAGTACGAGCAGTACTTC | CASSKSLRKYEQYF
TRBJ2-7 | NA | TRBD2 | TRBV6-5 | TGTGCCAGCAGTTATTTGACGGGGGGGATTGCAACCGAGCAGTACTTC | CASSYLTGGIATEQYF
TRBJ2-1 | NA | NA | TRBV4-1 | TGCGCCAGCAGCCAATTCTCCTTTGGGACTTCGAGGAATGAGCAGTTCTTC | CASSQFSFGTSRNEQFF
TRBJ2-7 | NA | TRBD1 | TRBV5-4 | TGTGCCAGCAGCGTACCGGGACAGCACTACGAGCAGTACTTC | CASSVPGQHYEQYF
TRBJ1-3 | NA | NA | TRBV5-5 | TGTGCCAGCAGCTTGTCACAAAACTCTGGAAACACCATATATTTT | CASSLSQNSGNTIYF
TRBJ1-5 | NA | NA | TRBV24-1 | TGTGCCACCAGTGATCGACAGAGCAATCAGCCCCAGCATTTT | CATSDRQSNQPQHF
TRBJ1-4 | NA | NA | TRBV27 | TGTGCCAGCCGTGCGGGGGTTGCAACTAATGAAAAACTGTTTTTT | CASRAGVATNEKLFF
TRBJ1-3 | NA | TRBD1 | TRBV11-2 | TGTGCCAGCAGCTTTACAGGGGGGGACACCATATATTTT | CASSFTGGDTIYF
TRBJ1-5 | NA | NA | TRBV5-4 | TGTGCCAGCAGCCTGGGGGAGGGGCCCCAGCATTTT | CASSLGEGPQHF
TRBJ1-2 | NA | TRBD1 | TRBV9 | TGTGCCAGCAGCGTGCCGGGACAGGGTTTCTATGGCTACACCTTC | CASSVPGQGFYGYTF
TRBJ1-2 | once | TRBD1 | TRBV2 | TGTGCCAGCAGGATCGCAGGGGGCTTGGGGACTAACTATGGCTACACCTTC | CASRIAGGLGTNYGYTF
TRBJ2-5 | once | TRBD1 | TRBV13 | TGTGCCAGCAGCTTAACTCCCGGGACAGCGGAGACCCAGTACTTC | CASSLTPGTAETQYF
TRBJ2-1 | NA | NA | TRBV6-5 | TGTGCCAGCAGTTACTTGACTAGTTCTGAGCAGTTCTTC | CASSYLTSSEQFF